The sequence of this TCR beta chain was determined in a study of spatial heterogeneity in lung cancer. Study-wide context: Alpha-chain sequences were consistently detected less often than beta-chain sequences. General study findings and limits: Among blood samples, ubiquitous expanded tumor TCRs appeared more at resection than at follow-up.

One entry per CDR3 protein, called by TCRdb with MiXCR from the 5' RACE reads. The sample lists tens of thousands of distinct CDR3 sequences; more than 6.5% were seen once. As for time point: sample taken at primary tumor resection. Tumor, nontumor lung or frozen PBMC supplied whole RNA, sequenced without sorting. The germline V and J ends were trimmed by 6 bases and 2 bases, with 13 bases remaining between them. Germline loops: CDR1 LGHNA, CDR2 YSLEER. The CDR3 is made up of 15 amino acids. This clonotype came up many times. The antigen is not known. The chain is built from TRBV4-3 and TRBJ2-2, with D possibly TRBD2 on 6 matching bases. The clonotype comes from a female donor with early-stage non-small cell lung cancer. Sample: PBMCs, taken at surgery. This chain's CDR3 is CASRRGIGNTGELFF. The CDR3 DNA reads as TGCGCCAGCAGACGCGGGATAGGCAACACCGGGGAGCTGTTTTTT.